Below are 14 T cell receptor beta chains sequenced from a single sample in a study of T cells in Graves' hyperthyroidism and ophthalmopathy. RNA transcripts gave rise to amplified TCR beta CDR3 regions. First-round RT-PCR of the TCR CDR3 relied on the HTBI primer set. TCRdb analysed the multiplex PCR reads with MiXCR anew, one entry per CDR3 protein. The sample includes about 540,000 distinct CDR3 sequences, around 46% of them seen just once. Input material: peripheral blood or thyroid tissue (not recorded which). Receptor source: a young woman with Graves' hyperthyroidism.

In this sample, this clonotype turned up a few times. V gene TRBV20-1 combines with J gene TRBJ2-7; no definite D call. The CDR3 spans 9 residues. Germline lookup yields CDR1 DFQATT and CDR2 SNEGSKA (reference sequence). The germline V and J ends were trimmed by 6 bases and 5 bases, with 5 bases remaining between them. CDR3 protein: CSAIDEQYF. Here the CDR3 DNA reads TGCAGTGCCATCGACGAGCAGTACTTC.

This clonotype was detected a few times. The rearrangement uses TRBV19 and TRBJ2-7; possible D gene TRBD1, 6 bases. Germline V gene sequence: CDR1 LNHDA, CDR2 SQIVND (reference sequence). The V and J ends lost 8 bases and 5 bases respectively, with 19 bases between them. This CDR3 has 14 amino acids. CDR3 in amino acids: CASAISDRWDEQYF. CDR3 nucleotide sequence: TGTGCCAGTGCTATTAGCGACAGGTGGGACGAGCAGTACTTC.

This clonotype was seen repeatedly, ten times or more. As DNA, the CDR3 is TGTGCCAGCAGTTTTCGGGGCGGCTCCTACGAGCAGTACTTC. It is translated as CASSFRGGSYEQYF. The chain has TRBV6-5 and TRBJ2-7, with D possibly being TRBD1 or TRBD2 (5 bases each). Germline V CDR1 and CDR2: MNHEY, SVGAGI. CDR3 length: 14 amino acids. Trimming shortened V by 4 bases and J by 0 bases, and 10 bases separated the two germline ends.

This clonotype was seen a handful of times. The DNA of the CDR3 is TGTGCCAGCAGTGATTTTAGCGGGGCCAACTACGAGCAGTACTTC. Protein sequence: CASSDFSGANYEQYF. This rearrangement joins TRBV6-1 to TRBJ2-7, with 8 bases lining up with TRBD2. There are 15 residues in the CDR3. Germline V gene sequence: CDR1 MNHNS, CDR2 SASEGT. Germline trimming cut 3 bases from V and 3 bases from J; bases unmatched to any gene: 7.

This clonotype was recorded many times. V and J are TRBV7-8 and TRBJ2-2, with 10 nucleotides matching TRBD2. Trimming at V came to 6 bases and at J to 4 bases, leaving 8 bases not matched to a gene. The CDR3 is 16 residues long. Germline assignment: CDR1 SGHVS and CDR2 FQNEAQ. Written as DNA, the CDR3 is TGTGCCAGCAGGCCAATTAGCGGGAGGATCACCGGGGAGCTGTTTTTT. Protein product: CASRPISGRITGELFF. The whole variable domain, filled in from reference TRBV7-8 and TRBJ2-2, reads GAGVSQSPRYKVAKRGQDVALRCDPISGHVSLFWYQQALGQGPEFLTYFQNEAQLDKSGLPSDRFFAERPEGSVSTLKIQRTQQEDSAVYLCASRPISGRITGELFFGEGSRLTVL.

This rearrangement joins TRBV5-4 to TRBJ1-2; 8 nucleotides align to TRBD1. The CDR3 is 16 amino acids. The trim removed 6 bases at V and 4 bases at J, leaving 14 bases unmatched. Germline CDR1 and CDR2: SGHNT and YYREEE (reference sequence). CDR3 sequence reads: CASTLQGAVGGYGYTF. The CDR3 coding sequence is TGTGCCAGCACCCTTCAGGGGGCGGTTGGTGGCTATGGCTACACCTTC.

This CDR3 is CASSLDRDRGSEQYF. For the CDR3, the DNA is TGTGCCAGCAGCTTAGACCGGGACAGGGGTTCCGAGCAGTACTTC. V gene TRBV7-9 combines with J gene TRBJ2-7; 10 nucleotides line up with TRBD1. The CDR3 loop spans 15 amino acids. Germline V CDR1 and CDR2: SEHNR, FQNEAQ (reference sequence). V dropped 1 base and J dropped 6; count of bases not matched to a gene: 6.

This clonotype was observed many times. The J gene is TRBJ1-6, the V gene TRBV6-5; D gene uncertain. Deletions cut 2 bases from V and 8 bases from J, with 16 bases between. CDR3 length equals 16 residues. CDR1 MNHEY and CDR2 SVGAGI come from the germline V gene. The CDR3 nucleotides are TGTGCCAGCAGTTACGAGCGGGTTACGAGTTATTCACCCCTCCACTTT. Protein sequence: CASSYERVTSYSPLHF.

The CDR3 region is CASLGGEGYTF. CDR3 nucleotides: TGTGCCAGCTTAGGCGGGGAAGGCTACACCTTC. The rearrangement uses TRBV18 and TRBJ1-2; D remains unclear. CDR3 length: 11 residues. V lost 7 bases, J lost 8 bases, and 11 bases lay in between. The germline CDR1 and CDR2 sequences are KGHSH and LQKENI.

Concerning this clonotype itself: A much larger clone is a single base away; this may be a read error. The missing conserved phenylalanine or tryptophan at the end of this CDR3 makes a read error likely. This rearrangement joins TRBV9 to TRBJ1-1; the D is unclear. CDR1 is SGDLS and CDR2 is YYNGEE in the germline V gene. CDR3 size: 14 residues. V was cut by 0 bases and J by 1 base, with 7 bases left in between. CDR3 nucleotide sequence: TGTGCCAGCAGCGTAGATTCGGGGAACACTGAAGCTTTCCTT. It specifies CASSVDSGNTEAFL.

This clonotype was found a few times. The V gene is TRBV12-3 or TRBV12-4, the J gene TRBJ1-1; 10 bases agree with TRBD1. This CDR3 has 15 residues. V dropped 8 bases and J dropped 0; count of bases not matched to a gene: 6. The CDR3 DNA sequence: TGTGCCAGCTCAGCGGGACAGGGGATGAACACTGAAGCTTTCTTT. Residues: CASSAGQGMNTEAFF.

This clonotype was seen many times. The J gene is TRBJ1-2, the V gene TRBV11-2; a possible D gene is TRBD1 (5 bases). The CDR3 runs 15 residues. V lost 7 bases and J 4 bases, leaving 19 bases between the germline ends. In germline, CDR1 is SGHAT, CDR2 FQNNGV. CDR3 coding DNA: TGTGCCAGCACCGTTAGAGTAGGGACCCTCTATGGCTACACCTTC. Translated: CASTVRVGTLYGYTF.

DNA for the CDR3: TGCAGTGCTAGGTCCCCACTAGCGGGAGAAAGTAGAAAGACCCAGTACTTC. Protein sequence: CSARSPLAGESRKTQYF. The J gene is TRBJ2-5, the V gene TRBV20-1; 11 bases are shared with TRBD2. The V segment lost 3 bases and the J segment 6 bases; nucleotides outside the gene matches: 15. CDR3 length equals 17 residues. Germline V gene sequence: CDR1 DFQATT, CDR2 SNEGSKA (reference sequence).

This clonotype was detected many times. The chain combines TRBV12-3 or TRBV12-4 with TRBJ2-5; tentative D call: TRBD1 (6 bases). The CDR3 is 13 residues long. Trimming pared 6 bases from V and 5 bases from J, leaving 13 bases between. CDR3 residues: CASRKQGWETQYF. As DNA, the CDR3 is TGTGCCAGCAGAAAACAGGGTTGGGAGACCCAGTACTTC.